These T cell receptor beta chains were read from a single sample in a study of T-cell reconstitution after alpha-beta-depleted transplantation in children. TCRdb used MiXCR to reprocess the PCR reads, holding one entry per CDR3 protein. Found here are about 220,000 distinct CDR3 sequences, roughly 18% of them singletons; the top ten hold roughly two fifths. This specimen consisted of PBMCs, mostly from graft donor cells, obtained 360 days after TCRalphabeta/CD19-depleted stem cell transplant. The receptors were sampled from a male patient under 10 years old who had a stem cell transplant for acute lymphoblastic leukemia, so the T cells may come from the graft donor. The CDR3 runs from the conserved cysteine through the conserved F or W. The order of the fields is J gene, clone size, V gene, CDR3 length, D gene, CDR3 protein, CDR3 DNA. D genes are given only for firm matches. Some rows have no size entry. The others give once, few or many, or a class for an expanded clone.

TRBJ2-3 many TRBV10-3 14 TRBD2 CAIMRGGGTDTQYF TGTGCCATCATGCGGGGAGGGGGCACAGATACGCAGTATTTT
TRBJ2-5 NA TRBV10-3 16 TRBD1 CAISDGRTGGSKTQYF TGTGCCATCAGTGATGGCCGGACAGGGGGGAGCAAGACCCAGTACTTC
TRBJ1-3 few TRBV7-9 14 NA CASSLVSRLDTIYF TGTGCCAGCAGCTTAGTTAGCAGGTTGGACACCATATATTTT
TRBJ1-2 few TRBV5-1 12 TRBD1 CASSLGTEGYTF TGCGCCAGCAGCTTAGGGACAGAGGGCTACACCTTC
TRBJ2-7 NA TRBV5-1 16 NA CASSLGPRVSPYEQYF TGCGCCAGCAGCTTGGGCCCCAGGGTAAGCCCCTACGAGCAGTACTTC
TRBJ2-2 NA TRBV4-2 14 NA CASKRQGNTGELFF TGTGCCAGCAAACGGCAGGGAAACACCGGGGAGCTGTTTTTT
TRBJ2-7 few TRBV10-3 12 NA CAISEGAYEQYF TGTGCCATCAGTGAGGGGGCCTACGAGCAGTACTTC
TRBJ2-1 few TRBV20-1 13 NA CSASGVRDNEQFF TGCAGTGCTAGTGGGGTTCGAGACAATGAGCAGTTCTTC
TRBJ2-2 NA TRBV12-3/TRBV12-4 15 NA CASSLMAGEAGELFF TGTGCCAGCAGTTTAATGGCAGGGGAGGCCGGGGAGCTGTTTTTT
TRBJ1-5 NA TRBV20-1 16 TRBD1 CSAPGTGGLGNQPQHF TGCAGTGCCCCCGGGACAGGGGGCCTTGGCAATCAGCCCCAGCATTTT
TRBJ2-2 NA TRBV2 15 TRBD2 CASSDTGGDTGELFF TGTGCCAGCAGTGATACCGGGGGGGACACCGGGGAGCTGTTTTTT
TRBJ2-5 few TRBV29-1 11 NA CSAQILGTQYF TGCAGCGCCCAAATTTTGGGGACCCAGTACTTC
TRBJ2-1 few TRBV12-3/TRBV12-4 13 NA CASLAPAVNEQFF TGTGCCAGCCTGGCCCCCGCAGTCAATGAGCAGTTCTTC
TRBJ2-2 NA TRBV29-1 16 NA CSVEDRGLGNTGELFF TGCAGCGTTGAAGACAGGGGCCTAGGGAACACCGGGGAGCTGTTTTTT
TRBJ2-3 few TRBV5-1 13 TRBD1 CASTGQGQDTQYF TGCGCCAGCACCGGACAGGGTCAAGATACGCAGTATTTT
TRBJ1-5 NA TRBV28 18 TRBD1 CASRDREVGHYSNQPQHF TGTGCCAGCAGGGACAGGGAGGTGGGCCATTATAGCAATCAGCCCCAGCATTTT
TRBJ2-1 few TRBV20-1 16 TRBD2 CSAINPGTSGVNEQFF TGCAGTGCTATAAACCCCGGGACTAGCGGGGTAAATGAGCAGTTCTTC
TRBJ1-2 NA TRBV6-5 13 NA CASSYHSYYGYTF TGTGCCAGCAGTTACCACAGCTACTATGGCTACACCTTC
TRBJ2-7 many TRBV5-1 12 NA CASSLPPYEQYF TGCGCCAGCAGCTTGCCCCCCTACGAGCAGTACTTC
TRBJ2-4 NA TRBV4-3 18 TRBD2 CASSQEVRQRGSENIQYF TGCGCCAGCAGCCAAGAAGTACGACAGCGGGGGTCGGAAAACATTCAGTACTTC
TRBJ2-1 many TRBV12-3/TRBV12-4 14 NA CASSPRRVDNEQFF TGTGCCAGCAGTCCACGCCGGGTTGACAATGAGCAGTTCTTC
TRBJ2-7 few TRBV7-9 15 TRBD1 CASSTRGQGNVEQYF TGTGCCAGCAGCACAAGGGGACAGGGTAACGTCGAGCAGTACTTC
TRBJ1-2 few TRBV11-2 17 TRBD1 CASSLVAGGLDNYGYTF TGTGCCAGCAGCTTAGTGGCAGGGGGCCTTGATAACTATGGCTACACCTTC
TRBJ2-2 NA TRBV6-1 15 NA CASRNRGSLSGELFF TGTGCCAGCAGGAACCGGGGGTCCCTCTCCGGGGAGCTGTTTTTT
TRBJ1-5 NA TRBV5-5 15 NA CASSLEGGKSQPQHF TGTGCCAGCAGCTTGGAAGGGGGGAAATCCCAGCCCCAGCATTTT
TRBJ1-1 few TRBV6-6 12 TRBD1 CASGTGNTEAFF TGTGCCAGCGGGACAGGGAACACTGAAGCTTTCTTT
TRBJ2-1 few TRBV12-3/TRBV12-4 15 NA CASFPGGPIGNEQFF TGTGCCAGCTTCCCAGGCGGTCCCATTGGTAATGAGCAGTTCTTC
TRBJ2-5 NA TRBV20-1 13 TRBD1 CSAAGTGKETQYF TGCAGTGCTGCAGGGACAGGGAAAGAGACCCAGTACTTC
TRBJ2-7 once TRBV7-9 17 TRBD2 CASSLGDAAGRSYEQYF TGTGCCAGCAGCTTAGGGGACGCAGCGGGACGATCCTACGAGCAGTACTTC
TRBJ2-1 few TRBV13 16 TRBD2 CASSLGLAGELNEQFF TGTGCCAGCAGCTTAGGGCTAGCGGGGGAGCTAAATGAGCAGTTCTTC
TRBJ1-2 NA TRBV7-9 14 NA CASSLTTGWDGYTF TGTGCCAGCAGCTTAACGACAGGATGGGATGGCTACACCTTC
TRBJ1-1 NA TRBV2 14 NA CASSAVLQGVEAFF TGTGCCAGCAGCGCTGTTTTGCAGGGAGTTGAAGCTTTCTTT
TRBJ1-2 NA TRBV29-1 11 NA CSVGGGWGYTF TGCAGCGTCGGCGGGGGATGGGGCTACACCTTC
TRBJ2-1 few TRBV10-3 14 NA CAIRNRDNYNEQFF TGTGCCATCAGGAACCGGGACAACTACAATGAGCAGTTCTTC
TRBJ2-2 NA TRBV5-1 18 TRBD2 CASSLVGGSGANTGELFF TGCGCCAGCAGCTTGGTTGGAGGTAGCGGGGCGAACACCGGGGAGCTGTTTTTT
TRBJ2-1 NA TRBV5-1 14 NA CASTEKHQGTEQFF TGCGCCAGCACCGAAAAACATCAGGGAACTGAGCAGTTCTTC
TRBJ2-7 many TRBV7-2 16 NA CASSLITWGSSYEQYF TGTGCCAGCAGCTTAATTACCTGGGGAAGCTCCTACGAGCAGTACTTC
TRBJ2-3 few TRBV10-3 12 NA CAITAGTDTQYF TGTGCCATCACGGCCGGCACAGATACGCAGTATTTT
TRBJ2-5 NA TRBV7-7 15 NA CASSLNRARGETQYF TGTGCCAGCAGTCTTAACAGGGCGAGAGGGGAGACCCAGTACTTC
TRBJ1-1 few TRBV5-1 14 NA CASSSEGVNTEAFF TGCGCCAGCAGCTCCGAAGGGGTGAACACTGAAGCTTTCTTT
TRBJ2-1 NA TRBV12-3/TRBV12-4 16 TRBD2 CASSRASGRAGVEQFF TGTGCCAGCAGTCGGGCTAGCGGGAGGGCCGGGGTTGAGCAGTTCTTC
TRBJ2-7 NA TRBV25-1 15 NA CASSDPGGRAYEQYF TGTGCCAGCAGTGATCCTGGGGGCAGAGCCTACGAGCAGTACTTC
TRBJ2-5 NA TRBV12-3/TRBV12-4 14 NA CASSLRGVRETQYF TGTGCCAGCAGTTTACGAGGGGTACGCGAGACCCAGTACTTC
TRBJ2-7 few TRBV6-2/TRBV6-3 12 NA CASSYRRGEQYF TGTGCCAGCAGTTACCGCCGCGGCGAGCAGTACTTC
TRBJ2-3 many TRBV3-1 17 NA CASSQGPRSDSSDTQYF TGTGCCAGCAGCCAAGGTCCTAGGTCGGACTCATCAGATACGCAGTATTTT
TRBJ2-2 few TRBV10-3 14 TRBD1 CAIWDRVNTGELFF TGTGCCATCTGGGACAGGGTGAACACCGGGGAGCTGTTTTTT
TRBJ2-3 many TRBV28 16 NA CASSLEARRPILAQYF TGTGCCAGCAGCCTCGAGGCCCGCCGTCCCATATTGGCGCAGTATTTT
TRBJ2-2 few TRBV12-3/TRBV12-4 13 NA CASPGPSPGELFF TGTGCCAGCCCGGGGCCATCCCCCGGGGAGCTGTTTTTT
TRBJ1-6 once TRBV2 13 NA CASSEGGRSPLHF TGTGCCAGCAGTGAGGGAGGGAGGTCACCCCTCCACTTT
TRBJ1-1 NA TRBV7-9 11 NA CASSLGGRAFF TGTGCCAGCAGCTTAGGTGGGAGAGCTTTCTTT
TRBJ1-2 NA TRBV7-9 17 NA CASSSKAGPRGLYGYTF TGTGCCAGCAGCTCAAAGGCTGGACCCCGCGGGCTCTATGGCTACACCTTC
TRBJ1-4 NA TRBV7-9 14 NA CASSKQGLNEKLFF TGTGCCAGCAGCAAACAGGGTTTGAATGAAAAACTGTTTTTT
TRBJ1-1 NA TRBV18 13 NA CASSPDGATEAFF TGTGCCAGCTCACCAGACGGGGCGACTGAAGCTTTCTTT
TRBJ2-7 many TRBV12-3/TRBV12-4 13 NA CASSIGARYEQYF TGTGCCAGCAGTATCGGGGCCCGCTACGAGCAGTACTTC
TRBJ2-5 NA TRBV7-9 14 NA CASSSVGQGETQYF TGTGCCAGCAGCTCTGTGGGGCAGGGGGAGACCCAGTACTTC
TRBJ2-7 once TRBV10-3 15 TRBD1 CATRDRAPSSYEQYF TGTGCCACCAGGGACAGGGCCCCCAGCTCCTACGAGCAGTACTTC
TRBJ2-3 NA TRBV5-6 16 NA CASSLEVRAVTDTQYF TGTGCCAGCAGCTTGGAGGTGAGGGCGGTCACAGATACGCAGTATTTT